This record covers a single T cell receptor (beta chain). Its antigen is not identified. This record comes from a study of cytomegalovirus exposure and HLA in healthy donors. General study results and limits: Highly shared sequence variants in one cluster were likely a sequencing artifact. In terms of immune exposure information, only CMV serostatus was available.

This CDR3 contains 15 residues. The V gene's germline CDR1 is SEHNR and CDR2 FQNEAQ (reference sequence). V was pared by 6 bases and J by 5 bases, with 8 bases of the junction left unmatched. Primers: 60 Vbeta forward and 13 Jbeta reverse. Sequenced by immunoSEQ multiplex PCR; TCRdb stores in-frame clones only, minus some. The table lists roughly 20,000 clones, roughly four fifths of them singletons. Specimen: PBMCs. The chain uses TRBV7-9 and TRBJ2-5; the match to TRBD2 covers 11 bases. The TCR originated in a human donor in good health. DNA of the CDR3: TGTGCCAGCAGTCCTGGACTAGCGGGTCTTGAGACCCAGTACTTC. It is translated as CASSPGLAGLETQYF.